This paragraph reports one T cell receptor (beta chain). Other nucleotide sequences in the sample specify the same CDR3. Looked up from germline, CDR1 is SNHLY and CDR2 is FYNNEI. V dropped 4 bases and J dropped 2; count of bases not matched to a gene: 3. CDR3 size: 15 residues. Clones were read by immunoSEQ multiplex PCR, and TCRdb kept only the in-frame ones, dropping some. The profile shows 2 million to 3 million clones, roughly 93% of them singletons. The sample belongs to a study of shared clonotypes between healthy human individuals. The chain couples TRBV2 to TRBJ2-7; 12 positions match TRBD2. The sequenced sample consisted of naive CD4+ T cells from PBMCs. The subset: CD45RA+ positively selected. This clonotype originated in a man between 18 and 29 years old in good health. Some clones in this sample may be carry-over from other donors' samples. The chain's CDR3 is CASSGRLAGAYEQYF. The CDR3 coding sequence is TGTGCCAGCAGTGGGAGACTAGCGGGAGCCTACGAGCAGTACTTC.